This entry is about one T cell receptor (beta chain). The record originates from a study of blood T cell repertoires in COVID-19. Study as a whole: Researchers got acute and convalescent COVID-19 samples from the United States, Italy and Spain.

Study processing details: Using reference gene primer amplification, nucleated cell counts were estimated. Using immunoSEQ multiplex PCR, the repertoire was profiled, and TCRdb retains in-frame clones only, with some absent. Clone size and V and J calls were adopted from that table, with D and trimming inferred from the DNA. The sample comprises fewer than 70,000 clones, about nine tenths of which are singletons, and roughly 8% rests with the top ten. This TCR derives from a woman in her 70s with active COVID-19. Sequenced material: peripheral blood.

CDR3 amino acids: CASSDRGRSAFF. Written as DNA, the CDR3 is TGTGCCAGCAGTGACAGGGGACGATCAGCTTTCTTT. This chain joins TRBV2 and TRBJ1-1; a weak D match, TRBD1 (6 bases). The V gene lost 3 bases and the J gene lost 10 bases, with 12 bases spanning the gap. The CDR3 is 12 amino acids. CDR1 is SNHLY and CDR2 is FYNNEI in the germline V gene.